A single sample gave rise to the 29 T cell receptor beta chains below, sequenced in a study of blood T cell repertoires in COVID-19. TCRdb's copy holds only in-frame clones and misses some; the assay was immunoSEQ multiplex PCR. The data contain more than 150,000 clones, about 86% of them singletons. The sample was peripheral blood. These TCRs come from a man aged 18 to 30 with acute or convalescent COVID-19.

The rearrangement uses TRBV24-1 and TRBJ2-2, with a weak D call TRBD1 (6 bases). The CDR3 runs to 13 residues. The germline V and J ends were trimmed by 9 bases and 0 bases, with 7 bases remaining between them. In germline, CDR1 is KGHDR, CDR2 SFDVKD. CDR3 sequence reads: CATGTPNTGELFF. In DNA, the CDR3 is TGTGCCACCGGGACACCGAACACCGGGGAGCTGTTTTTT.

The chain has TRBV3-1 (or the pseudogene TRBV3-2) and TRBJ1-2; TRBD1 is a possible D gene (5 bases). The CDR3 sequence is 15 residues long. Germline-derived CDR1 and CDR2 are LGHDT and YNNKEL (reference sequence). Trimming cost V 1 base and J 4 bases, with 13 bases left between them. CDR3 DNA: TGTGCCAGCAGCCAAGGGGGACTTCGGTCCTATGGCTACACCTTC. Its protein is CASSQGGLRSYGYTF.

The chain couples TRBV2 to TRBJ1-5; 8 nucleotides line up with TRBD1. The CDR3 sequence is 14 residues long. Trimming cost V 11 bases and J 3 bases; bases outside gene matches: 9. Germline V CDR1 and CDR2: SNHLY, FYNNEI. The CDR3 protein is CAGSRQGINQPQHF. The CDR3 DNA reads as TGTGCCGGCTCGCGACAGGGGATCAATCAGCCCCAGCATTTT.

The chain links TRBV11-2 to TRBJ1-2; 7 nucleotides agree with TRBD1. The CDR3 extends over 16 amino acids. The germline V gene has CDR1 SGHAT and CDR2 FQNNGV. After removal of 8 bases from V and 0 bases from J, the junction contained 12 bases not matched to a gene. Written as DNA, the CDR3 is TGTGCCAGCCACAGGGGCAGGGACTTAGCTAACTATGGCTACACCTTC. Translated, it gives CASHRGRDLANYGYTF.

The CDR3 reads CAISEYPRTGGRAFF. The CDR3 DNA reads TGTGCCATCAGTGAGTATCCTAGGACAGGGGGGCGTGCTTTCTTT. The chain has TRBV10-3 and TRBJ1-1; 10 nucleotides agree with TRBD1. J gave up 11 bases and V 1 base, and 10 bases lay outside the gene matches. This CDR3 is built from 15 residues. Germline V lookup: CDR1 ENHRY, CDR2 SYGVKD.

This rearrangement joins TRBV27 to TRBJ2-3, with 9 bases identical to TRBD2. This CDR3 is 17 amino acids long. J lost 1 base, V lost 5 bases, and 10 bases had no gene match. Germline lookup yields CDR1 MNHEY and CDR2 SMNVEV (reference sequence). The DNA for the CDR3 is TGTGCCAGCAGTATAGCAGGGACTAGCTGGGGCACAGATACGCAGTATTTT. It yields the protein CASSIAGTSWGTDTQYF.

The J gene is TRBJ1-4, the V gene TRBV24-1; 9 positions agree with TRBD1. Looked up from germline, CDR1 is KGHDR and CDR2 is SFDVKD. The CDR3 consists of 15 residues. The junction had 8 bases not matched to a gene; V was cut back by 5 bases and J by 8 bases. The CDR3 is CATSAVDRGREKLFF. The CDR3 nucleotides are TGTGCCACCAGTGCCGTGGACAGGGGACGGGAAAAACTGTTTTTT.

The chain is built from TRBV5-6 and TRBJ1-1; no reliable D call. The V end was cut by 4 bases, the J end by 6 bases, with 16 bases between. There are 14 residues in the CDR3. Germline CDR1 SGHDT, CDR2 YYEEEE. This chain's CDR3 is CASSQLVQIAEAFF. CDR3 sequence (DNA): TGTGCCAGCAGCCAGTTAGTACAGATCGCTGAAGCTTTCTTT.

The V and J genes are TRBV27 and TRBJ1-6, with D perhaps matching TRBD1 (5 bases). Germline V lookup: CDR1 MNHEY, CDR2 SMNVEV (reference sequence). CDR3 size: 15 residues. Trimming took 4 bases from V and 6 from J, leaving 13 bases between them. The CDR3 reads CASSWEGHFNSPLHF. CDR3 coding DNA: TGTGCCAGCAGTTGGGAGGGGCACTTTAATTCACCCCTCCACTTT.

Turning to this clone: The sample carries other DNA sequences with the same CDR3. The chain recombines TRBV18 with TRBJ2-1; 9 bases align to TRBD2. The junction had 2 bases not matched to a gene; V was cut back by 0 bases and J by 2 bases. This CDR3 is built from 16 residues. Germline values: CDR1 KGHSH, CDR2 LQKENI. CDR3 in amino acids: CASSPPSGGTYNEQFF. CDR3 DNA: TGTGCCAGCTCACCACCTAGCGGGGGAACCTACAATGAGCAGTTCTTC.

In DNA form, the CDR3 reads TGTGCCTGGAGTGGTTTGCGGGGAGAAGTTTACACCGGGGAGCTGTTTTTT. Encoded protein: CAWSGLRGEVYTGELFF. This chain links TRBV30 with TRBJ2-2, with D possibly being TRBD2 (6 bases). Trimming cost V 1 base and J 3 bases, with 18 bases left between them. The CDR3 runs to 17 residues. Germline assignment: CDR1 GTSNPN and CDR2 SVGIG (reference sequence).

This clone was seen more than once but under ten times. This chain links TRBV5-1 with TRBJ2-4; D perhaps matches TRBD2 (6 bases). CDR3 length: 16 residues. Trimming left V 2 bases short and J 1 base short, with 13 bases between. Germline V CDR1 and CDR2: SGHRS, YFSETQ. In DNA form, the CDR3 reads TGCGCCAGCAGCTTATCCGGGGCGGGGGCCAAAAACATTCAGTACTTC. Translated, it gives CASSLSGAGAKNIQYF.

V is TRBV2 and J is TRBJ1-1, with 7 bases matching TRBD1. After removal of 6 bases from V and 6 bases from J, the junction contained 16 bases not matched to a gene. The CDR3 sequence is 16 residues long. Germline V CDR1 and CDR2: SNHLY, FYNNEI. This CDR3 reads CASSAGGRVLDPEAFF. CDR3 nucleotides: TGTGCCAGCAGCGCAGGGGGTCGGGTACTAGACCCTGAAGCTTTCTTT.

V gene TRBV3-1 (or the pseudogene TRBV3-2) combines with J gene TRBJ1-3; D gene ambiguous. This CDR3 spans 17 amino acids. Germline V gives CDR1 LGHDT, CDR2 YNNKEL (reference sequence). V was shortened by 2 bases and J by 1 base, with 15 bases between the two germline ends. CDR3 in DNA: TGTGCCAGCAGCCAATGGGAGAGCTCTGTATCTGGAAACACCATATATTTT. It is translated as CASSQWESSVSGNTIYF.

The chain's CDR3 is CASSADMNTEAFF. CDR3 DNA: TGTGCCAGTAGTGCAGACATGAACACTGAAGCTTTCTTT. The chain employs TRBV19 and TRBJ1-1; D is undetermined. Trimming left V 5 bases short and J 0 bases short, with 7 bases between. The CDR3 covers 13 residues. Germline V gives CDR1 LNHDA, CDR2 SQIVND (reference sequence). Supplemented by reference TRBV19 and TRBJ1-1, the full variable domain reads DGGITQSPKYLFRKEGQNVTLSCEQNLNHDAMYWYRQDPGQGLRLIYYSQIVNDFQKGDIAEGYSVSREKKESFPLTVTSAQKNPTAFYLCASSADMNTEAFFGQGTRLTVV.

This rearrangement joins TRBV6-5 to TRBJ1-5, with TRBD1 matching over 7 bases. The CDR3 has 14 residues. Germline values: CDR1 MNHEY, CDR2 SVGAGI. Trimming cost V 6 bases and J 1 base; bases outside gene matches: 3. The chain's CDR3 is CASRDRASNQPQHF. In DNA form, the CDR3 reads TGTGCCAGCAGAGACAGGGCCAGCAATCAGCCCCAGCATTTT.

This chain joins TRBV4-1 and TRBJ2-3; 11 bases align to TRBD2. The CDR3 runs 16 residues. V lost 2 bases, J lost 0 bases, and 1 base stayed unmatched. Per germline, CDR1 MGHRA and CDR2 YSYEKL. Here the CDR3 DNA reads TGCGCCAGCAGCCAACTAGCGGGGGGCAGCACAGATACGCAGTATTTT. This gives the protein CASSQLAGGSTDTQYF.

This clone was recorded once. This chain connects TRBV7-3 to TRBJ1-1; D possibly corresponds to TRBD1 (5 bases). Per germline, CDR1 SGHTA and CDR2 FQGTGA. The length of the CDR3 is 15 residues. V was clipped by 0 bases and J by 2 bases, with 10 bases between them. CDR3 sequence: CASSLTGGHNTEAFF. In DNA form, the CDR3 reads TGTGCCAGCAGCTTAACGGGAGGACACAACACTGAAGCTTTCTTT. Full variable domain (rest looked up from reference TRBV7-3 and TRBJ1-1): GAGVSQTPSNKVTEKGKYVELRCDPISGHTALYWYRQSLGQGPEFLIYFQGTGAADDSGLPNDRFFAVRPEGSVSTLKIQRTERGDSAVYLCASSLTGGHNTEAFFGQGTRLTVV.

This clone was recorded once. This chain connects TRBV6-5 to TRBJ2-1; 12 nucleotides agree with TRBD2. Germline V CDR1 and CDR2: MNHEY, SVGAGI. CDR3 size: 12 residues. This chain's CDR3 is CASSGGGNEQFF. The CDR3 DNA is TGTGCTTCTAGCGGGGGGGGGAATGAGCAGTTCTTC.

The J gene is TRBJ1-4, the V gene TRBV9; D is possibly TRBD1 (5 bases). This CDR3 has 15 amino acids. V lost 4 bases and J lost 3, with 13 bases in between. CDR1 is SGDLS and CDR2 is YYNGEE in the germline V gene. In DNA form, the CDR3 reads TGTGCCAGCAGCCCCCAGACAGCGTCTAATGAAAAACTGTTTTTT. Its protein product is CASSPQTASNEKLFF.

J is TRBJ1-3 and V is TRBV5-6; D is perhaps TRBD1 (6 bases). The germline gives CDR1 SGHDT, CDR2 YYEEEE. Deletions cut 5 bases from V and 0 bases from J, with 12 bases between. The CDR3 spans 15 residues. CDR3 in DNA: TGTGCCAGCAGTTTCGGACAGCACTCTGGAAACACCATATATTTT. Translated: CASSFGQHSGNTIYF. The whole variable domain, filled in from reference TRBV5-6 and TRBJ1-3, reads DAGVTQSPTHLIKTRGQQVTLRCSPKSGHDTVSWYQQALGQGPQFIFQYYEEEERQRGNFPDRFSGHQFPNYSSELNVNALLLGDSALYLCASSFGQHSGNTIYFGEGSWLTVV.

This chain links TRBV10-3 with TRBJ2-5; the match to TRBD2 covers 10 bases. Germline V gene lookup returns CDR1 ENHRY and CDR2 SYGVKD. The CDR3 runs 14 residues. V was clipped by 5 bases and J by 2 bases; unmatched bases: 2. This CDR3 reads CAISSGGVQETQYF. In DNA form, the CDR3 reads TGTGCCATCAGTAGCGGGGGGGTACAAGAGACCCAGTACTTC.

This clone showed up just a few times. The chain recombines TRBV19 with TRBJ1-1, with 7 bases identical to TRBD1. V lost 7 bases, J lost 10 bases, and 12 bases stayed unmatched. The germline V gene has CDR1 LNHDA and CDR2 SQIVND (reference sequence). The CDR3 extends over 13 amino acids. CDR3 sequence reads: CASNPLRGRRAFF. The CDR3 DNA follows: TGTGCCAGTAATCCTTTGAGGGGGCGCCGAGCTTTCTTT.

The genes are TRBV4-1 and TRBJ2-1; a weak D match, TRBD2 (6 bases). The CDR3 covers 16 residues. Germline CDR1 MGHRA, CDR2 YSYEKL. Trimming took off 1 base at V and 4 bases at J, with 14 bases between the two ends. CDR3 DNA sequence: TGCGCCAGCAGCCAAGTTTTGCGGGGTCAGTACAATGAGCAGTTCTTC. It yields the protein CASSQVLRGQYNEQFF.

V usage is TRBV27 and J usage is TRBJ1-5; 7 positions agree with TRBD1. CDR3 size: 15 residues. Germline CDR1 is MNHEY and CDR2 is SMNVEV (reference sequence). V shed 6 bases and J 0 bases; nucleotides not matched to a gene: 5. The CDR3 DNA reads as TGTGCCAGCAGACCGACAGGGTCTAGCAATCAGCCCCAGCATTTT. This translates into CASRPTGSSNQPQHF.

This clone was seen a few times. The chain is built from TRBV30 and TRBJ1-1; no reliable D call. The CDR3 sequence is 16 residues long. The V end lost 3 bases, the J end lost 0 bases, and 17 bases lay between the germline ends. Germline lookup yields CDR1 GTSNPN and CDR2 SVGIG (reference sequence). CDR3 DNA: TGTGCCTGGAGGGAGGGTTCGGGCTACATGAACACTGAAGCTTTCTTT. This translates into CAWREGSGYMNTEAFF.

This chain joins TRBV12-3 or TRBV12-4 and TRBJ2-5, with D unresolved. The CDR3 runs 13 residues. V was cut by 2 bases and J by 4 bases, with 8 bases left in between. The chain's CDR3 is CASSLPVVETQYF. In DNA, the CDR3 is TGTGCCAGCAGTTTACCAGTGGTAGAGACCCAGTACTTC.

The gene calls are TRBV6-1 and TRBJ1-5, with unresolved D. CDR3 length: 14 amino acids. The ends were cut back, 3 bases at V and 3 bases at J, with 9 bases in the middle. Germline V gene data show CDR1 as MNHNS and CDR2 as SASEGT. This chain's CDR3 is CASSEWRNNQPQHF. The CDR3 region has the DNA TGTGCCAGCAGTGAGTGGCGGAACAATCAGCCCCAGCATTTT.

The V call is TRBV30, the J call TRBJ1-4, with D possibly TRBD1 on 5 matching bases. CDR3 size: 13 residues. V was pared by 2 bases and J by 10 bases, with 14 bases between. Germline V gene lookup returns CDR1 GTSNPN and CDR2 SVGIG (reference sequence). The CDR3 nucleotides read TGTGCCTGGAGTCCCAGGGAAACGGGAAAACTGTTTTTT. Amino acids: CAWSPRETGKLFF.